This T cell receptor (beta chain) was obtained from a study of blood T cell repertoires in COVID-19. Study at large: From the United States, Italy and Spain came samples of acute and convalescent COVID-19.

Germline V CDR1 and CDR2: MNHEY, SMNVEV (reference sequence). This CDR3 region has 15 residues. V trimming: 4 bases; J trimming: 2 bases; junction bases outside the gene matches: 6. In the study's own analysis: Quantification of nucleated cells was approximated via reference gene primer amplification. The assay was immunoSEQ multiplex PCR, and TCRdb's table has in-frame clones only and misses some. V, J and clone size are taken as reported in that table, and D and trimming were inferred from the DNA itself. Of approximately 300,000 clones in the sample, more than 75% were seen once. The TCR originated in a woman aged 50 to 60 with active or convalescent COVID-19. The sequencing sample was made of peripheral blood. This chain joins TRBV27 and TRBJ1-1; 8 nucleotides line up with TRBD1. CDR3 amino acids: CASSSAGGPNTEAFF. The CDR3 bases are TGTGCCAGCAGTTCCGCAGGGGGCCCTAACACTGAAGCTTTCTTT.